The 27 T cell receptor beta chains given below trace back to one sample, sequenced in a study of cytomegalovirus exposure and HLA in healthy donors. Primers for the PCR totalled 60 Vbeta and 13 Jbeta. Generated by immunoSEQ multiplex PCR, the TCRdb table keeps only in-frame clones and is missing some. The sample yields about 160,000 clones, 82% seen once. The material sequenced was PBMCs. The receptors were sampled from a girl aged 10 to 17 in good health and CMV-seropositive.

The chain recombines TRBV2 with TRBJ2-7, with 9 bases lining up with TRBD1. Trimming cost V 6 bases and J 1 base; bases outside gene matches: 4. Germline CDR1 SNHLY, CDR2 FYNNEI. The CDR3 extends over 14 amino acids. This CDR3 reads CASRGTGISYEQYF. Here the CDR3 DNA reads TGTGCCAGCAGGGGGACAGGGATATCCTACGAGCAGTACTTC.

This sequence joins TRBV7-6 and TRBJ2-5; D is perhaps TRBD1 (6 bases). The CDR3 is 16 residues long. Trimming took 5 bases from V and 1 from J, leaving 17 bases between them. Germline CDR1 is SGHVS and CDR2 is FNYEAQ. Here the CDR3 reads CASSTRDTNFQETQYF. DNA for the CDR3: TGTGCCAGCAGCACCCGGGACACTAACTTCCAAGAGACCCAGTACTTC. The complete variable domain, with remaining parts taken from reference TRBV7-6 and TRBJ2-5, reads GAGVSQSPRYKVTKRGQDVALRCDPISGHVSLYWYRQALGQGPEFLTYFNYEAQQDKSGLPNDRFSAERPEGSISTLTIQRTEQRDSAMYRCASSTRDTNFQETQYFGPGTRLLVL.

This clone was seen a handful of times. V and J are TRBV11-2 and TRBJ2-3, with 8 bases that match TRBD1. Germline CDR1 SGHAT, CDR2 FQNNGV. The length of the CDR3 is 19 residues. The V segment lost 5 bases and the J segment 0 bases; nucleotides outside the gene matches: 16. The CDR3 here is CASSHGQGRAGLSTDTQYF. In DNA, the CDR3 is TGTGCCAGCAGCCACGGACAGGGTAGGGCGGGTCTTAGCACAGATACGCAGTATTTT.

This sequence joins TRBV2 and TRBJ1-1; D remains ambiguous. V dropped 0 bases and J dropped 1 base, with 9 bases sitting between them. In germline, CDR1 is SNHLY, CDR2 FYNNEI. The CDR3 has 15 amino acids. CDR3 protein: CASSEAVGGNTEAFF. The CDR3 DNA reads TGTGCCAGCAGTGAAGCGGTTGGAGGGAACACTGAAGCTTTCTTT.

The chain is built from TRBV6-1 and TRBJ1-1, with a weak D call TRBD1 (5 bases). V lost 3 bases to trimming and J lost 7 bases, with 21 bases between them. The germline V gene encodes CDR1 MNHNS and CDR2 SASEGT. This CDR3 is built from 16 residues. CDR3: CASSEHQGSGDSEAFF. The CDR3 DNA follows: TGTGCCAGCAGTGAGCATCAGGGATCTGGAGATAGTGAAGCTTTCTTT.

The chain combines TRBV2 with TRBJ2-2, with 13 bases that match TRBD2. In germline, CDR1 is SNHLY, CDR2 FYNNEI. This CDR3 contains 18 residues. V shed 3 bases, J shed 4 bases, and the junction held 8 bases outside the gene matches. CDR3 sequence (DNA): TGTGCCAGCAGTGAGGGACTAGCGGGATTAGCGAGCACCGGGGAGCTGTTTTTT. Translation gives CASSEGLAGLASTGELFF.

This chain connects TRBV5-1 to TRBJ2-7; 14 bases align to TRBD2. V lost 0 bases and J lost 6; bases outside the gene matches: 2. The CDR3 covers 15 residues. Germline V lookup: CDR1 SGHRS, CDR2 YFSETQ. The CDR3, as DNA: TGCGCCAGCAGCTTGGAAGGGACTAGCGGGAGCGAGCAGTACTTC. Translation gives CASSLEGTSGSEQYF.

The chain uses TRBV9 and TRBJ1-2; D remains ambiguous. CDR3 length equals 12 residues. The germline V gene has CDR1 SGDLS and CDR2 YYNGEE. V gave up 3 bases and J gave up 0 bases, with 3 bases separating them. CDR3 sequence reads: CASSDTNYGYTF. CDR3 DNA: TGTGCCAGCAGCGACACTAACTATGGCTACACCTTC.

This clone has just one count. J is TRBJ2-1 and V is TRBV6-4; 12 bases map to TRBD2. CDR1 and CDR2 from the germline V gene are MRHNA and SNTAGT. The length of the CDR3 is 15 residues. V was pared by 6 bases and J by 8 bases, with 8 bases of the junction left unmatched. The CDR3 DNA reads as TGTGCCAGCAGCCCGACTAGCGGGAGTCCCCATGAGCAGTTCTTC. Protein product: CASSPTSGSPHEQFF.

As DNA, the CDR3 is TGTGCCACCAGCAGAGTGGGGAGGAGACAGAAGGTGACATCTGGGGCCAACGTCCTGACTTTC. Translating gives CATSRVGRRQKVTSGANVLTF. The V and J genes are TRBV15 and TRBJ2-6, with a tentative D call TRBD2 (6 bases). Trimming took 1 base from V and 1 from J, leaving 23 bases between them. From germline, CDR1 is LNHNV and CDR2 YYDKDF (reference sequence). The CDR3 length is 21 residues. Filled out from reference TRBV15 and TRBJ2-6, the complete variable domain reads DAMVIQNPRYQVTQFGKPVTLSCSQTLNHNVMYWYQQKSSQAPKLLFHYYDKDFNNEADTPDNFQSRRPNTSFCFLDIRSPGLGDTAMYLCATSRVGRRQKVTSGANVLTFGAGSRLTVL.

The chain employs TRBV11-2 and TRBJ2-2; D may be TRBD2 (5 bases). The V gene's germline CDR1 is SGHAT and CDR2 FQNNGV. The V gene lost 4 bases and the J gene lost 5 bases, with 8 bases spanning the gap. This CDR3 comprises 13 residues. The CDR3 region is CASSSRRTGELFF. Written as DNA, the CDR3 is TGTGCCAGCAGCTCCCGGAGGACCGGGGAGCTGTTTTTT.

This clone was detected only a few times. The chain joins TRBV7-9 to TRBJ1-2, with D unresolved. Germline V lookup: CDR1 SEHNR, CDR2 FQNEAQ (reference sequence). The length of the CDR3 is 15 residues. V lost 0 bases and J 2 bases, leaving 10 bases between the germline ends. CDR3 loop: CASSLALGGNYGYTF. Here the CDR3 DNA reads TGTGCCAGCAGCTTAGCCCTCGGAGGGAACTATGGCTACACCTTC.

J is TRBJ1-2 and V is TRBV4-1; TRBD1 aligns across 10 bases. The trim removed 4 bases at V and 0 bases at J, leaving 8 bases unmatched. Germline V CDR1 and CDR2: MGHRA, YSYEKL. This CDR3 has 17 residues. The CDR3 reads CASSPGTTGGPNYGYTF. Written as DNA, the CDR3 is TGCGCCAGCAGCCCCGGAACGACAGGGGGCCCTAACTATGGCTACACCTTC.

This chain links TRBV9 with TRBJ1-3; D is unclear. CDR3 length: 15 amino acids. With 0 bases removed from V and 0 bases from J, the gap between germline ends came to 7 bases. Per the germline V gene, CDR1 is SGDLS and CDR2 is YYNGEE. The CDR3 reads CASSVGGDSGNTIYF. DNA of the CDR3: TGTGCCAGCAGCGTAGGAGGCGACTCTGGAAACACCATATATTTT.

The chain uses TRBV29-1 and TRBJ2-7; D may be TRBD2 (5 bases). The V and J ends lost 3 bases and 9 bases respectively, with 12 bases between them. The germline gives CDR1 SQVTM, CDR2 ANQGSEA. The CDR3 consists of 11 residues. CDR3 nucleotides: TGCAGCGTTGACCGCGAGGGCGCGCAGTACTTC. As protein: CSVDREGAQYF.

This chain links TRBV5-6 with TRBJ2-7; D is perhaps TRBD1 (6 bases). The CDR3 has 14 amino acids. Trimming took off 4 bases at V and 4 bases at J, with 15 bases between the two ends. From germline, CDR1 is SGHDT and CDR2 YYEEEE. The CDR3: CASSARDTSYEQYF. DNA for the CDR3: TGTGCCAGCAGCGCCCGGGACACCTCTTACGAGCAGTACTTC.

The chain has TRBV2 and TRBJ2-2; 11 bases line up with TRBD1. V trimming: 5 bases; J trimming: 3 bases; junction bases outside the gene matches: 2. The CDR3 consists of 15 residues. Germline CDR1 SNHLY, CDR2 FYNNEI. CDR3 nucleotides: TGTGCCAGCAGTAGGACAGGGGGCTACACCGGGGAGCTGTTTTTT. It specifies CASSRTGGYTGELFF.

The rearrangement links TRBV6-5 to TRBJ2-1; a possible D gene is TRBD2 (5 bases). CDR1 is MNHEY and CDR2 is SVGAGI in the germline V gene. V was pared by 2 bases and J by 4 bases, with 15 bases between. CDR3 size: 16 residues. DNA of the CDR3: TGTGCCAGCAGTTACCAGGACGCGGGCCCATACAATGAGCAGTTCTTC. Translating it yields CASSYQDAGPYNEQFF.

The CDR3 nucleotides are TGTGCCAGTAGTGGGAGACAGGGGGCTACCCCTAGCACAGATACGCAGTATTTT. Protein sequence: CASSGRQGATPSTDTQYF. The chain couples TRBV19 to TRBJ2-3; TRBD1 agrees at 10 bases. After removal of 5 bases from V and 0 bases from J, the junction contained 11 bases not matched to a gene. Per the germline V gene, CDR1 is LNHDA and CDR2 is SQIVND (reference sequence). This CDR3 contains 18 residues. The whole variable domain, filled in from reference TRBV19 and TRBJ2-3, reads DGGITQSPKYLFRKEGQNVTLSCEQNLNHDAMYWYRQDPGQGLRLIYYSQIVNDFQKGDIAEGYSVSREKKESFPLTVTSAQKNPTAFYLCASSGRQGATPSTDTQYFGPGTRLTVL.

The rearrangement links TRBV14 to TRBJ2-3; D remains unclear. Germline CDR1 reads SGHDN; CDR2 reads FVKESK. The V end lost 4 bases, the J end lost 6 bases, and 8 bases lay between the germline ends. This CDR3 is 12 amino acids long. The chain's CDR3 is CASSLYSDTQYF. The CDR3 DNA follows: TGTGCCAGCAGCCTATACAGTGATACGCAGTATTTT. The full variable domain, its missing parts supplied by reference TRBV14 and TRBJ2-3, is EAGVTQFPSHSVIEKGQTVTLRCDPISGHDNLYWYRRVMGKEIKFLLHFVKESKQDESGMPNNRFLAERTGGTYSTLKVQPAELEDSGVYFCASSLYSDTQYFGPGTRLTVL.

The CDR3 nucleotides read TGCGCCAGCAAAGACAGGGGTACGAAGACCCAGTACTTC. Translated, it gives CASKDRGTKTQYF. The chain couples TRBV10-2 to TRBJ2-5, with TRBD1 identical over 8 bases. V lost 7 bases, J lost 6 bases, and 7 bases stayed unmatched. This CDR3 spans 13 amino acids. Looked up from germline, CDR1 is WSHSY and CDR2 is SAAADI.

The V and J genes are TRBV6-1 and TRBJ2-5; 7 bases align to TRBD1. This CDR3 region has 14 residues. V shed 5 bases and J 5 bases; nucleotides not matched to a gene: 8. Germline lookup yields CDR1 MNHNS and CDR2 SASEGT. The CDR3 nucleotides read TGTGCCAGCAGTAAAAGGGGGCCGGGTGAGACCCAGTACTTC. Its protein is CASSKRGPGETQYF.

The V and J genes are TRBV2 and TRBJ1-2; 7 bases are a match to TRBD1. The CDR3 totals 15 residues. Germline V lookup: CDR1 SNHLY, CDR2 FYNNEI. V lost 7 bases, J lost 7 bases, and 15 bases stayed unmatched. CDR3 sequence reads: CASKEGIRGVGGYTF. CDR3 DNA: TGTGCCAGCAAAGAAGGGATCAGGGGGGTAGGTGGCTACACCTTC.

This sequence joins TRBV5-6 and TRBJ2-7; weak D call: TRBD1 (6 bases). Germline CDR1 is SGHDT and CDR2 is YYEEEE. The CDR3 is 15 amino acids. V dropped 4 bases and J dropped 0 bases, with 14 bases sitting between them. The CDR3 DNA is TGTGCCAGCAGCGCCCCTAGGACAGTCTCCTACGAGCAGTACTTC. Its protein product is CASSAPRTVSYEQYF.

The rearrangement links TRBV5-4 to TRBJ2-1, with 9 bases aligning to TRBD2. The junction had 5 bases not matched to a gene; V was cut back by 4 bases and J by 3 bases. Germline V CDR1 and CDR2: SGHNT, YYREEE (reference sequence). This CDR3 has 15 amino acids. DNA for the CDR3: TGTGCCAGCAGCCCAGCGGGAGGAGTCTACAATGAGCAGTTCTTC. This codes for CASSPAGGVYNEQFF.

The rearrangement joins TRBV15 to TRBJ2-3; the D is unclear. Germline V gives CDR1 LNHNV, CDR2 YYDKDF (reference sequence). V dropped 0 bases and J dropped 3 bases, with 7 bases sitting between them. The CDR3 is 14 amino acids. CDR3 region: CATSRDLSTDTQYF. The CDR3 DNA reads as TGTGCCACCAGCAGAGACCTATCGACAGATACGCAGTATTTT.

The V gene is TRBV5-6, the J gene TRBJ2-5, with 11 bases fitting TRBD2. The V gene's germline CDR1 is SGHDT and CDR2 YYEEEE. The CDR3 is 16 amino acids. The J segment lost 2 bases and the V segment lost 4 bases, leaving 7 bases of the junction unmatched. CDR3 sequence (DNA): TGTGCCAGCAGCCGTTTGACTAGCGGGATACAAGAGACCCAGTACTTC. Translated, it gives CASSRLTSGIQETQYF.